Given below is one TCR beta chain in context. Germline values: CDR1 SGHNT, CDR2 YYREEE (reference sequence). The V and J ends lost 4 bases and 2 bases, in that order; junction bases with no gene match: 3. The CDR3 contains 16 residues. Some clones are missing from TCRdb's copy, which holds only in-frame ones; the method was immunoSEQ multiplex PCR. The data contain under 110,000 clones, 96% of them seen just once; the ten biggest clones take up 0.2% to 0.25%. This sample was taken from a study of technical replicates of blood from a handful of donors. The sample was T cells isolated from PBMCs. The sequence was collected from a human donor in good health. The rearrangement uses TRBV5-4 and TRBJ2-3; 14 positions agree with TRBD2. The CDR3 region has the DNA TGTGCCAGCAGCCCGGGACTAGCGGGGGACACAGATACGCAGTATTTT. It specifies CASSPGLAGDTDTQYF.